The clone carrying this T cell receptor beta chain turned up a few times. As yet, its antigen is unknown. This specimen comes from a study of T-cell memory formation after mild COVID-19. Findings and caveats of the study: Mainly CM and EM harbored the contracting CD4+ clones; mainly EMRA harbored the CD8+ ones. A balance of CD4 and CD8 characterized clones contracting day 15 to 85, whereas later expanders leaned CD4+.

The 5'RACE method, run with constant-segment primers, produced TCR alpha and TCR beta cDNA libraries (carrying sample barcodes and UMIs). TCRdb re-called the 5' RACE reads with MiXCR, one entry per CDR3 protein. The sample records approximately 210,000 distinct CDR3 sequences, about 11% being singletons. The CDR3 sequence is 11 residues long. Germline assignment: CDR1 DFQATT and CDR2 SNEGSKA (reference sequence). With 8 bases removed from V and 5 bases from J, the gap between germline ends came to 12 bases. The sample consisted of PBMCs or a T cell subset sorted from them (not recorded which). The chain couples TRBV20-1 to TRBJ1-2; a weak D match, TRBD1 (6 bases). The receptor comes from a man aged 18 to 35 who had mild COVID-19 (a few samples of this study predate the infection). Cell type and time point are not known. CDR3 bases: TGCAGTCCGCGGACAGCTTATGGCTACACCTTC. This encodes CSPRTAYGYTF.